One sample yielded the 16 T cell receptor beta chains listed below, sequenced in a study of blood T cell repertoires in COVID-19. Assay used: immunoSEQ multiplex PCR; TCRdb lists only in-frame clones, some missing. The table has under 200,000 clones, about nine tenths seen once; the top ten hold just under 4%. The sequencing input was peripheral blood. The receptors derive from a woman aged 55-69 years who had recovered from COVID-19.

This clone appeared once. V is TRBV6-2 or TRBV6-3 and J is TRBJ1-3; D perhaps matches TRBD1 (5 bases). Trimming shortened V by 5 bases and J by 4 bases, and 12 bases separated the two germline ends. This CDR3 region has 14 residues. Germline CDR1 MNHEY, CDR2 SVGEGT. The CDR3 loop reads CASSPLRGGNTIYF. The CDR3 bases are TGTGCCAGCAGTCCCCTCCGGGGGGGAAACACCATATATTTT.

The chain links TRBV5-1 to TRBJ1-3, with D unclear. The CDR3 extends over 11 amino acids. Germline V gives CDR1 SGHRS, CDR2 YFSETQ. The ends were cut back, 4 bases at V and 6 bases at J, with 5 bases in the middle. CDR3 bases: TGCGCCAGCAGCGACACAAACACCATATATTTT. It specifies CASSDTNTIYF.

The V gene is TRBV29-1, the J gene TRBJ2-5; 8 nucleotides agree with TRBD1. V was clipped by 3 bases and J by 1 base; unmatched bases: 7. Germline values: CDR1 SQVTM, CDR2 ANQGSEA. The CDR3 totals 15 residues. The CDR3 sequence is CSVDRPGQAQETQYF. As DNA, the CDR3 is TGCAGCGTTGACCGGCCGGGACAGGCCCAAGAGACCCAGTACTTC. The whole variable domain, filled in from reference TRBV29-1 and TRBJ2-5, reads SAVISQKPSRDICQRGTSLTIQCQVDSQVTMMFWYRQQPGQSLTLIATANQGSEATYESGFVIDKFPISRPNLTFSTLTVSNMSPEDSSIYLCSVDRPGQAQETQYFGPGTRLLVL.

The chain has TRBV18 and TRBJ2-3; tentative D call: TRBD1 (6 bases). CDR3 length: 14 residues. Germline V gives CDR1 KGHSH, CDR2 LQKENI. V lost 4 bases to trimming and J lost 3 bases, with 11 bases between them. CDR3 DNA sequence: TGTGCCAGCTCACTTTCAGGGGAGACAGATACGCAGTATTTT. It specifies CASSLSGETDTQYF.

The rearrangement links TRBV5-6 to TRBJ1-5; D is uncertain. Germline CDR1 SGHDT, CDR2 YYEEEE. Trimming shortened V by 2 bases and J by 1 base, and 10 bases separated the two germline ends. The length of the CDR3 is 15 residues. CDR3 amino acids: CASSLRELSNQPQHF. The DNA of the CDR3 is TGTGCCAGCAGCTTACGGGAATTGAGCAATCAGCCCCAGCATTTT.

V usage is TRBV5-6 and J usage is TRBJ1-2; perhaps TRBD1 as D (5 bases). Trimming pared 2 bases from V and 5 bases from J, leaving 13 bases between. This CDR3 comprises 14 residues. The germline CDR1 and CDR2 sequences are SGHDT and YYEEEE. CDR3 DNA: TGTGCCAGCAGCTTCGGGCCATCAGGGTATGGCTACACCTTC. Protein: CASSFGPSGYGYTF. Full variable domain (missing parts from reference TRBV5-6 and TRBJ1-2): DAGVTQSPTHLIKTRGQQVTLRCSPKSGHDTVSWYQQALGQGPQFIFQYYEEEERQRGNFPDRFSGHQFPNYSSELNVNALLLGDSALYLCASSFGPSGYGYTFGSGTRLTVV.

This clone was counted a single time. V usage is TRBV7-3 and J usage is TRBJ1-2; TRBD1 agrees at 10 bases. This CDR3 is 15 amino acids long. The V gene's germline CDR1 is SGHTA and CDR2 FQGTGA. J lost 3 bases, V lost 4 bases, and 5 bases had no gene match. CDR3 amino acids: CASSSRTGGDYGYTF. CDR3 nucleotide sequence: TGTGCCAGCAGCTCCCGGACAGGGGGAGACTATGGCTACACCTTC.

The CDR3 here is CASSSTSLYADTQYF. The CDR3 region has the DNA TGTGCCAGCAGCAGTACTAGCCTTTACGCAGATACGCAGTATTTT. This chain uses TRBV7-3 with TRBJ2-3; TRBD2 is a possible D gene (6 bases). The germline V gene has CDR1 SGHTA and CDR2 FQGTGA. This CDR3 region has 15 residues. Trimming took off 5 bases at V and 4 bases at J, with 16 bases between the two ends.

The genes are TRBV28 and TRBJ1-6; D is ambiguous. V was cut by 5 bases and J by 11 bases, with 19 bases left in between. The CDR3 is 15 amino acids. Germline lookup yields CDR1 MDHEN and CDR2 SYDVKM. The CDR3 nucleotides read TGTGCCAGCAGTGCTACCCTGGCCGGGGTCACACCCCTCCACTTT. It specifies CASSATLAGVTPLHF.

The rearrangement links TRBV4-3 to TRBJ2-2; 8 bases match TRBD2. With V trimmed by 4 bases and J by 7 bases, 5 bases remained unmatched. Germline assignment: CDR1 LGHNA and CDR2 YSLEER. The CDR3 extends over 14 amino acids. The CDR3 sequence: CASSPQRGGGELFF. CDR3 sequence (DNA): TGCGCCAGCAGCCCCCAACGGGGGGGCGGGGAGCTGTTTTTT.

The chain couples TRBV24-1 to TRBJ2-3; 10 bases are shared with TRBD1. Per germline, CDR1 KGHDR and CDR2 SFDVKD. The CDR3 loop spans 17 amino acids. V lost 4 bases to trimming and J lost 2 bases; unmatched junction nucleotides: 8. CDR3 amino acids: CATSDSGTGVFTDTQYF. The DNA of the CDR3 is TGTGCCACCAGTGACTCCGGGACAGGGGTTTTCACAGATACGCAGTATTTT.

The chain links TRBV7-6 to TRBJ2-3; 7 nucleotides line up with TRBD2. This CDR3 has 16 residues. CDR1 and CDR2 (germline): SGHVS, FNYEAQ. With 1 base clipped from V and 0 bases from J, the junction kept 4 bases outside the gene matches. The CDR3 loop is CASSLGGGLSTDTQYF. DNA of the CDR3: TGTGCCAGCAGCTTAGGGGGGGGACTGAGCACAGATACGCAGTATTTT.

The rearrangement uses TRBV19 and TRBJ2-3; D ambiguous. The V gene lost 5 bases and the J gene lost 2 bases, with 5 bases spanning the gap. The V gene's germline CDR1 is LNHDA and CDR2 SQIVND (reference sequence). This CDR3 comprises 12 residues. This CDR3 is CASSGSTDTQYF. The CDR3 nucleotides are TGTGCCAGTAGTGGCTCCACAGATACGCAGTATTTT.

The V and J genes are TRBV11-3 and TRBJ1-1; D might be TRBD1 (6 bases). The CDR3 covers 13 residues. CDR1 SGHNT and CDR2 YENEEA come from the germline V gene. V lost 2 bases to trimming and J lost 4 bases, with 8 bases between them. CDR3 in DNA: TGTGCCAGCAGCTTACAGGGGAGCACTGAAGCTTTCTTT. Its translation: CASSLQGSTEAFF. The entire variable domain, with the rest obtained from reference TRBV11-3 and TRBJ1-1, is as follows: EAGVVQSPRYKIIEKKQPVAFWCNPISGHNTLYWYLQNLGQGPELLIRYENEEAVDDSQLPKDRFSAERLKGVDSTLKIQPAELGDSAVYLCASSLQGSTEAFFGQGTRLTVV.

The chain combines TRBV28 with TRBJ2-5, with unresolved D. The CDR3 runs 15 residues. Germline V gives CDR1 MDHEN, CDR2 SYDVKM. V was trimmed by 3 bases and J by 2 bases, leaving 13 bases between them. The CDR3 reads CASSFGQIIQETQYF. DNA for the CDR3: TGTGCCAGCAGTTTTGGGCAGATAATACAAGAGACCCAGTACTTC. Variable domain in full (rest from reference TRBV28 and TRBJ2-5): DVKVTQSSRYLVKRTGEKVFLECVQDMDHENMFWYRQDPGLGLRLIYFSYDVKMKEKGDIPEGYSVSREKKERFSLILESASTNQTSMYLCASSFGQIIQETQYFGPGTRLLVL.

V gene TRBV29-1 combines with J gene TRBJ1-2; D possibly corresponds to TRBD1 (6 bases). V was pared by 7 bases and J by 4 bases, with 25 bases between. The CDR3 spans 16 residues. CDR1 and CDR2 (germline): SQVTM, ANQGSEA. CDR3 sequence: CSAEGDQGLNTYGYTF. CDR3 DNA sequence: TGCAGCGCCGAGGGGGACCAGGGGTTAAATACCTATGGCTACACCTTC. The full variable domain, rest sourced from reference TRBV29-1 and TRBJ1-2, is SAVISQKPSRDICQRGTSLTIQCQVDSQVTMMFWYRQQPGQSLTLIATANQGSEATYESGFVIDKFPISRPNLTFSTLTVSNMSPEDSSIYLCSAEGDQGLNTYGYTFGSGTRLTVV.